Below are 21 T cell receptor beta chains sequenced from a single sample in a study of blood T cell repertoires in COVID-19. The repertoire was sequenced with immunoSEQ multiplex PCR; TCRdb's copy has only in-frame clones and lacks some. Of some 83,000 clones in the sample, roughly 86% were seen once. The sample comprised peripheral blood. These TCRs come from an elderly man with active or convalescent COVID-19.

CDR3 nucleotides: TGCGCCAGCAGCTTGCCTAGCGCCAGCACAGATACGCAGTATTTT. Its translation is CASSLPSASTDTQYF. V usage is TRBV5-1 and J usage is TRBJ2-3; D is perhaps TRBD2 (6 bases). V was clipped by 1 base and J by 0 bases, with 9 bases between them. There are 15 residues in the CDR3. Per the germline V gene, CDR1 is SGHRS and CDR2 is YFSETQ.

This chain links TRBV12-3 or TRBV12-4 with TRBJ2-3; 7 bases are a match to TRBD1. The CDR3 extends over 13 amino acids. V lost 6 bases to trimming and J lost 7 bases; unmatched junction nucleotides: 7. The CDR3 bases are TGTGCCAGCAGCCCGACAGGGCCGAATACGCAGTATTTT. Translation: CASSPTGPNTQYF.

This clone was counted once. This chain links TRBV3-1 (or the pseudogene TRBV3-2) with TRBJ2-5, with 11 positions matching TRBD2. V trimming: 1 base; J trimming: 1 base; junction bases outside the gene matches: 8. Germline CDR1 reads LGHDT; CDR2 reads YNNKEL (reference sequence). This CDR3 has 18 amino acids. The chain's CDR3 is CASSQAGTSGWGQETQYF. CDR3 sequence (DNA): TGTGCCAGCAGCCAAGCTGGGACTAGCGGATGGGGCCAAGAGACCCAGTACTTC.

The chain recombines TRBV10-3 with TRBJ1-2; D is unclear. The CDR3 is 14 amino acids. Germline CDR1 reads ENHRY; CDR2 reads SYGVKD. V was pared by 0 bases and J by 0 bases, with 5 bases between. The CDR3 DNA follows: TGTGCCATCAGTGAGTCGGCAGCTAACTATGGCTACACCTTC. It codes for CAISESAANYGYTF.

The chain uses TRBV5-1 and TRBJ2-1, with D perhaps TRBD2 (6 bases). The V end was cut by 3 bases, the J end by 13 bases, with 20 bases between. CDR3 size: 14 residues. The germline V gene encodes CDR1 SGHRS and CDR2 YFSETQ. The CDR3 coding sequence is TGCGCCAGCAGCTGGAGCCGGGACTCCCCCTCTCAGTTCTTC. Protein sequence: CASSWSRDSPSQFF.

The rearrangement uses TRBV5-1 and TRBJ2-5; 8 nucleotides match TRBD2. There are 17 residues in the CDR3. In germline, CDR1 is SGHRS, CDR2 YFSETQ. The J segment lost 4 bases and the V segment lost 7 bases, leaving 18 bases of the junction unmatched. The CDR3 DNA sequence: TGCGCCAGCTCGAGCCTTTCTATAGCGGGGTTGGGAGAGACCCAGTACTTC. Amino acid sequence: CASSSLSIAGLGETQYF.

The V and J genes are TRBV27 and TRBJ1-1, with no clear D. V dropped 2 bases and J dropped 2 bases, with 9 bases sitting between them. Germline V gives CDR1 MNHEY, CDR2 SMNVEV (reference sequence). The CDR3 is made up of 14 amino acids. The CDR3: CASSLVASNTEAFF. CDR3 nucleotide sequence: TGTGCCAGCAGTTTAGTCGCGTCCAACACTGAAGCTTTCTTT.

The chain has TRBV6-5 and TRBJ1-2, with 9 bases aligning to TRBD1. Trimming took 6 bases from V and 7 from J; bases not matched to a gene: 9. The CDR3 is 14 amino acids. Germline V lookup: CDR1 MNHEY, CDR2 SVGAGI. CDR3 sequence (DNA): TGTGCCAGCAGACCTCCGGACAGGGGCCCTGGCTACACCTTC. Translated, it gives CASRPPDRGPGYTF.

This chain uses TRBV5-1 with TRBJ1-1; possible D gene TRBD1, 5 bases. This CDR3 contains 13 residues. CDR1 is SGHRS, CDR2 YFSETQ, per germline. V lost 4 bases, J lost 0 bases, and 7 bases lay in between. The CDR3 DNA is TGCGCCAGCAGCCCGGGGGTGAACACTGAAGCTTTCTTT. Its protein product is CASSPGVNTEAFF.

The rearrangement joins TRBV18 to TRBJ2-7; tentatively, D is TRBD2 (6 bases). In germline, CDR1 is KGHSH, CDR2 LQKENI. V was pared by 3 bases and J by 2 bases, with 8 bases between. The CDR3 is made up of 13 amino acids. CDR3 in amino acids: CASSPAGTYEQYV. CDR3 nucleotides: TGTGCCAGCTCACCGGCGGGAACCTACGAGCAGTACGTC.

For the CDR3, the DNA is TGTGCCAGCAGGATACAGAGCACAGATACGCAGTATTTT. Protein sequence: CASRIQSTDTQYF. The chain employs TRBV6-5 and TRBJ2-3, with no clear D. Per germline, CDR1 MNHEY and CDR2 SVGAGI. Trimming removed 6 bases at V and 0 bases at J, with 7 bases between. CDR3 length: 13 amino acids.

The chain carries TRBV7-3 and TRBJ2-1; D is undetermined. Germline assignment: CDR1 SGHTA and CDR2 FQGTGA. The V gene lost 2 bases and the J gene lost 6 bases, with 11 bases spanning the gap. The CDR3 has 14 residues. The CDR3 sequence: CASSLGGSSNEQFF. CDR3 sequence (DNA): TGTGCCAGCAGCTTAGGCGGTAGCAGCAATGAGCAGTTCTTC.

This chain joins TRBV5-4 and TRBJ2-1, with 9 bases identical to TRBD1. Germline CDR1 reads SGHNT; CDR2 reads YYREEE (reference sequence). The CDR3 contains 16 residues. The J segment lost 6 bases and the V segment lost 0 bases, leaving 7 bases of the junction unmatched. CDR3 residues: CASSLEFADRGNEQFF. The CDR3 DNA follows: TGTGCCAGCAGCTTGGAGTTTGCGGACAGGGGCAATGAGCAGTTCTTC.

This clone has only one observation. The V call is TRBV30, the J call TRBJ1-2; D may be TRBD1 (5 bases). V shed 1 base and J shed 14 bases, with 17 bases lying between them. The CDR3 sequence is 12 residues long. The germline V gene has CDR1 GTSNPN and CDR2 SVGIG (reference sequence). The CDR3 region is CAWSAGREGKTF. CDR3 coding DNA: TGTGCCTGGAGTGCCGGCAGGGAGGGTAAAACCTTC.

This chain uses TRBV30 with TRBJ2-1; 11 bases fit TRBD2. Trimming cost V 1 base and J 7 bases; bases outside gene matches: 6. CDR3 length: 15 amino acids. The germline V gene has CDR1 GTSNPN and CDR2 SVGIG (reference sequence). CDR3 coding DNA: TGTGCCTGGAGTGGTGCCGGGACTAGCGGTAATGAGCAGTTCTTC. This codes for CAWSGAGTSGNEQFF.

The chain carries TRBV10-3 and TRBJ2-2, with 7 bases aligning to TRBD1. Trimming at V came to 10 bases and at J to 0 bases, leaving 8 bases not matched to a gene. CDR1 is ENHRY and CDR2 is SYGVKD in the germline V gene. CDR3 length: 15 amino acids. CDR3 nucleotides: TGTGCCACAAGTATCGGGACAGCGAACACCGGGGAGCTGTTTTTT. This codes for CATSIGTANTGELFF.

The gene calls are TRBV5-1 and TRBJ1-2; D unclear. V lost 5 bases and J 4 bases, leaving 15 bases between the germline ends. Germline V lookup: CDR1 SGHRS, CDR2 YFSETQ. This CDR3 region has 14 residues. The CDR3 DNA sequence: TGCGCCAGCAGAACCTCTGGGCGTGGCTATGGCTACACCTTC. Its protein is CASRTSGRGYGYTF.

This clone was counted a single time. The rearrangement uses TRBV18 and TRBJ1-1; TRBD1 aligns across 7 bases. In germline, CDR1 is KGHSH, CDR2 LQKENI. J lost 8 bases, V lost 6 bases, and 12 bases had no gene match. CDR3 length: 14 residues. The CDR3 spells CASSPSPGQREAFF. The CDR3 DNA follows: TGTGCCAGCTCTCCATCCCCGGGACAGAGGGAAGCTTTCTTT.

This chain uses TRBV11-2 with TRBJ1-1, with TRBD1 matching 8 bases. The CDR3 loop spans 15 amino acids. CDR1 SGHAT and CDR2 FQNNGV come from the germline V gene. The trim removed 4 bases at V and 2 bases at J, leaving 6 bases unmatched. In nucleotides, the CDR3 is TGTGCCAGCAGCTCACAGACAGGGGAAAACACTGAAGCTTTCTTT. Its protein product is CASSSQTGENTEAFF.

This chain connects TRBV5-1 to TRBJ1-1; D remains ambiguous. Germline values: CDR1 SGHRS, CDR2 YFSETQ. Trimming removed 5 bases from V and 4 bases from J, with 15 bases in between. This CDR3 spans 14 amino acids. DNA for the CDR3: TGCGCCAGCAGAGTTCAGGCAGGCCTCACTGAAGCTTTCTTT. This gives the protein CASRVQAGLTEAFF.

The chain carries TRBV7-2 and TRBJ2-2, with a possible D match to TRBD1 (6 bases). Germline loops: CDR1 SGHTA, CDR2 FQGNSA. This CDR3 has 16 amino acids. V lost 5 bases and J lost 1, with 14 bases in between. DNA for the CDR3: TGTGCCAGCAGCACCGGGACAAAAAGGAACACCGGGGAGCTGTTTTTT. Protein product: CASSTGTKRNTGELFF. Drawing the rest from reference TRBV7-2 and TRBJ2-2, the complete variable domain is GAGVSQSPSNKVTEKGKDVELRCDPISGHTALYWYRQSLGQGLEFLIYFQGNSAPDKSGLPSDRFSAERTGGSVSTLTIQRTQQEDSAVYLCASSTGTKRNTGELFFGEGSRLTVL.